This entry lists 5 T cell receptor beta chains sequenced from one sample in a study of blood T cell repertoires in COVID-19. The method was immunoSEQ multiplex PCR; TCRdb's version includes in-frame clones alone and lacks a portion of them. The sample contains about 400,000 clones, nearly 90% of which appear only once. The specimen was PBMCs or T cells enriched from blood (not recorded which). The receptors shown here come from a woman in her 40s with acute COVID-19.

The chain carries TRBV5-6 and TRBJ2-3; D is possibly TRBD1 (6 bases). The CDR3 totals 17 residues. CDR1 and CDR2 from the germline V gene are SGHDT and YYEEEE. V was clipped by 3 bases and J by 2 bases, with 19 bases between them. CDR3 loop: CASSYLNRVIHTDTQYF. CDR3 bases: TGTGCCAGCAGCTATTTGAACAGGGTTATCCACACAGATACGCAGTATTTT.

The rearrangement links TRBV2 to TRBJ1-3; TRBD1 is a possible D gene (5 bases). This CDR3 has 15 amino acids. Germline CDR1 reads SNHLY; CDR2 reads FYNNEI. The V end lost 4 bases, the J end lost 4 bases, and 14 bases lay between the germline ends. The DNA of the CDR3 is TGTGCCAGCAGTGGACAGAGCTGGGAAGGAAACACCATATATTTT. This translates into CASSGQSWEGNTIYF. The variable domain in full, with the rest retrieved from reference TRBV2 and TRBJ1-3, is EPEVTQTPSHQVTQMGQEVILRCVPISNHLYFYWYRQILGQKVEFLVSFYNNEISEKSEIFDDQFSVERPDGSNFTLKIRSTKLEDSAMYFCASSGQSWEGNTIYFGEGSWLTVV.

V gene TRBV5-5 combines with J gene TRBJ2-1; 13 nucleotides match TRBD2. V lost 4 bases to trimming and J lost 8 bases; unmatched junction nucleotides: 9. Germline assignment: CDR1 SGHKS and CDR2 YYEKEE (reference sequence). CDR3 size: 16 residues. CDR3 sequence reads: CASSQTTSGGVDEQFF. The CDR3 DNA follows: TGTGCCAGCAGCCAGACTACTAGCGGGGGGGTCGATGAGCAGTTCTTC.

The chain joins TRBV7-2 to TRBJ1-3; D may be TRBD1 (6 bases). This CDR3 comprises 14 residues. Germline CDR1 is SGHTA and CDR2 is FQGNSA. V was cut by 6 bases and J by 5 bases, with 14 bases left in between. CDR3 in DNA: TGTGCCAGCAGTCCCATGGGGGCTAGAAACACCATATATTTT. Amino acids: CASSPMGARNTIYF. Looking up the rest from reference TRBV7-2 and TRBJ1-3 gives the full variable domain: GAGVSQSPSNKVTEKGKDVELRCDPISGHTALYWYRQSLGQGLEFLIYFQGNSAPDKSGLPSDRFSAERTGGSVSTLTIQRTQQEDSAVYLCASSPMGARNTIYFGEGSWLTVV.

The sample holds a few counts of this clone. J is TRBJ2-2 and V is TRBV5-1, with a tentative D call TRBD1 (6 bases). The CDR3 is 17 residues long. V lost 4 bases and J 8 bases, leaving 24 bases between the germline ends. Germline loops: CDR1 SGHRS, CDR2 YFSETQ. CDR3 region: CASSPAAGTKPRGELFF. In DNA form, the CDR3 reads TGCGCCAGCAGCCCCGCTGCCGGGACAAAACCCAGGGGGGAGCTGTTTTTT.